A single sample is the source of the 4 T cell receptor beta chains below, sequenced in a study of shared clonotypes between healthy human individuals. Repertoires were generated with immunoSEQ multiplex PCR, while TCRdb's copy carries only in-frame clones and drops some. Altogether about 1.1 million clones are present, around 78% being singletons, with the ten largest covering 0.6% to 0.75%. Sequenced material: memory CD4+ T cells from PBMCs. Subset reported: CD45RA-negative fraction. All receptors come from a man between 18 and 35 years old in good health. Some clones in this sample may be carry-over from other donors' samples.

This chain joins TRBV4-1 and TRBJ2-7, with a tentative D call TRBD2 (6 bases). Trimming took off 4 bases at V and 2 bases at J, with 12 bases between the two ends. CDR3 length: 14 residues. Germline assignment: CDR1 MGHRA and CDR2 YSYEKL. The CDR3 DNA is TGCGCCAGCAGCCCGCGGGACTCCGCCTACGAGCAGTACTTC. As protein: CASSPRDSAYEQYF.

The chain recombines TRBV30 with TRBJ2-7; D unresolved. The CDR3 is made up of 14 amino acids. Trimming removed 5 bases at V and 1 base at J, with 15 bases between. The germline V gene has CDR1 GTSNPN and CDR2 SVGIG (reference sequence). As DNA, the CDR3 is TGTGCCTGGGACGAAGGGCCTTCATCCTACGAGCAGTACTTC. It encodes CAWDEGPSSYEQYF.

V and J are TRBV28 and TRBJ1-6; possibly TRBD1 for D (5 bases). This CDR3 is built from 14 residues. Germline lookup yields CDR1 MDHEN and CDR2 SYDVKM. Trimming shortened V by 2 bases and J by 6 bases, and 8 bases separated the two germline ends. For the CDR3, the DNA is TGTGCCAGCAGTTTAGCAGGGATTAATTCACCCCTCCACTTT. Amino acid sequence: CASSLAGINSPLHF.

The genes are TRBV28 and TRBJ2-5; the D gene is possibly TRBD2 (7 bases). Trimming took off 5 bases at V and 2 bases at J, with 15 bases between the two ends. There are 15 residues in the CDR3. Germline CDR1 reads MDHEN; CDR2 reads SYDVKM. CDR3 in amino acids: CASSVGGADQETQYF. Here the CDR3 DNA reads TGTGCCAGCAGTGTTGGGGGGGCAGATCAAGAGACCCAGTACTTC.